This is a list of T cell receptor beta chains from one sample in a study of control samples from healthy donors and cancer patients. TCRdb's copy holds only in-frame clones and misses some; the assay was immunoSEQ multiplex PCR. The profile shows roughly 55,000 clones, roughly 90% of them singletons. Sequences were obtained from PBMCs. Every receptor here comes from a man aged 40-49 years with colorectal cancer. Both conserved end residues are part of each CDR3. Each record gives: J gene, V gene, clone size, D gene, CDR3 DNA, CDR3 protein. The D gene is left open where the match is weak. Clone size is not always given. Where it is, it says once, few, many or a class for expanded clones.

TRBJ1-4 | TRBV4-2 | . | . | TGTGCCAGCAGCCAAGGGGGGGTAGTGAGTGAAAAACTGTTTTTT | CASSQGGVVSEKLFF
TRBJ1-5 | TRBV12-3/TRBV12-4 | . | . | TGTGCCAGCAGCCGGGACGTTAATCAGCCCCAGCATTTT | CASSRDVNQPQHF
TRBJ1-6 | TRBV3-1/TRBV3-2 | . | TRBD1 | TGTGCCAGCAGCCAAGGTTTCACGGGGAACAGGGGGAGCTCCTATAATTCACCCCTCCACTTT | CASSQGFTGNRGSSYNSPLHF
TRBJ1-1 | TRBV6-5 | . | . | TGTGCCAGCAGTCCGGGGCGTGAAGCTTTCTTT | CASSPGREAFF
TRBJ2-7 | TRBV7-3 | . | . | TGTGCCAGCAGCTTAATGGGGGGAGAAGTAAAGGTTTACGAGCAGTACTTC | CASSLMGGEVKVYEQYF
TRBJ2-3 | TRBV5-6 | . | . | TGTGCCAGTAGCTTCCAGGGGCTCAGGGTAGATACGCAGTATTTT | CASSFQGLRVDTQYF
TRBJ1-1 | TRBV11-2 | . | . | TGTGCCAGCAGCTTAGCCGGAGCCCCGAGAGCGACTTTT | CASSLAGAPRATF
TRBJ2-7 | TRBV30 | . | TRBD1 | TGTGCCTGGAGCAACAGGGGGCCCTCCTACGAGCAGTACTTC | CAWSNRGPSYEQYF
TRBJ2-7 | TRBV7-8 | . | TRBD2 | TGTGCCAGCAGCTTATCGGAGCGGGACTACGAGCAGTACTTC | CASSLSERDYEQYF
TRBJ1-1 | TRBV29-1 | . | . | TGCAGCGTTGATGGCCCGATGAACACTGAAGCTTTCTTT | CSVDGPMNTEAFF
TRBJ1-6 | TRBV19 | few | . | TGTGCCAGTAGTGAAGCTGTTTTAAATTCACCCCTCCACTTT | CASSEAVLNSPLHF
TRBJ2-2 | TRBV29-1 | . | . | TGCAGCGTCGCCCGGGGGACCGGGGAGCTGTTTTTT | CSVARGTGELFF